This T cell receptor beta chain was obtained from a study of shared clonotypes between healthy human individuals (TCRdb year 2020). Study-level background: A few men and a couple of women, aged 18 to 49 years, made up the cohort. For each donor, CD4 naive and CD4 memory were each run on three plates, CD8 naive on two plates, and CD8 memory on one plate. Each donor's leukapheresis produced roughly between about 0.9 and 9.5 billion PBMCs. To increase sequencing depth and limit assay-specific biases, TCR repertoire library preparation and sequencing were carried out by different laboratories using diverse techniques. The study deeply sequenced blood TCR repertoires of five healthy adults to estimate repertoire size and the extent of clonotype sharing between individuals.

The donors were healthy, HIV-negative adults with no recently reported acute infections or vaccinations. All donors were Caucasian adults living in Nashville, Tennessee, USA. Magnetic negative selection was used to enrich CD4+ T cells, after which naive cells were positively selected on CD45RA and the negative fraction became the memory subset. Blood was obtained by leukapheresis, after which PBMCs were separated by Ficoll-Histopaque density gradient centrifugation and cryopreserved in liquid nitrogen vapor phase. Analytical flow cytometry was used to check the purity and quantity of every magnetically sorted T cell population. Genomic DNA was isolated from each sorted fraction and quantified by UV absorbance on a Nanodrop 2000c. Findings and caveats that apply to the study as a whole: Compared with non-shared clonotypes, clonotypes shared by all four sorted-subset donors had higher generation probabilities. Incomplete sequencing was indicated by rarefaction of sorted-subset datasets, despite the large sequencing depth. Pairwise subsampling indicated that sequencing depth was expected to affect the degree of clonotype sharing among donors. Sampling was restricted to blood, and TCR repertoires in tissues likely differ from the TCR repertoires found in blood. When a few donors were compared, the shared fraction of clonotypes was 5% to 6.5% for naive CD4, roughly 3.3% for naive CD8, 2.3% for memory CD4, and 0.35% to 0.5% for memory CD8. Naive subsets generally had larger estimated clonotype richness than memory subsets did. Because the study included a small number of donors, the genetic and exposure-history diversity represented was limited.

From the germline V gene, CDR1 is MDHEN and CDR2 is SYDVKM. For this chain, trimming is 3 bases at the V end and 9 bases at the J end, and the number of junction bases without a gene match is 9. The CDR3 contains 14 residues, cysteine and phenylalanine counted. Only the CDR3 region is kept as DNA, spanning 42 bases read in frame from base 1. As regards this clone: Its antigen remains unidentified. No base quality values were provided; no much bigger clone lies one nucleotide off.

TCR CDR3 regions were amplified from genomic DNA by multiplex PCR using the deep immunoSEQ assay. Extracted genomic DNA from each cell subset was spread evenly across all wells of several immunoSEQ 96-well plates, with each plate serving as a replicate. For sorted subsets, 200 to 250 ng of genomic DNA, equivalent to roughly 30,000 T cell genomes, went into each replicate PCR. Purified libraries were measured with a Qubit 3.0 fluorometer, size-checked on a Bioanalyzer 2100, and measured again with the KAPA Library Quantification kit. A separate single-read 150-cycle Illumina NextSeq 550 flow cell was used to sequence each immunoSEQ 96-well plate. The source study handled its data this way. Because only junctional sequences without quality scores were contained in the immunoSEQ output, filtering matching that applied to full-length reads could not be performed. To assign V/J genes and CDR3, sequences were annotated using PyIR, a Python wrapper for IgBLAST v1.9, with IMGT germline references. Reads were filtered out if the reads had weak V/J assignments (E-value above 1e-6), no CDR3, stop codons, out-of-frame junctions, or ambiguous translated residues. V3J clonotypes were defined as sequences sharing an identical inferred V gene, J gene, and CDR3 amino acid sequence. To compute the percentage overlap between repertoires, the number of shared unique clonotypes was divided by the size of the smaller repertoire. Repertoire richness was assessed with RTK rarefaction, the Chao1 estimator, and Recon v2.1 estimates of unobserved clonotypes. OLGA was used to compute generation probabilities for all TCRbeta clonotypes that the gDNA method yielded from four donors. In its TCRdb copy, this immuneACCESS table keeps in-frame sequences only and misses some clones. Where compared with another copy, unresolved V genes explain less than half of these, and the others have no known cause. The V and J calls and clone size were taken over from that table, and D and trimming were inferred from the DNA. The sample table shows about 1.4 million clones, and around 97% are seen once. The ten largest clonotypes hold approximately 1.1% of the sample.

The origin of this receptor is a man between 25 and 39 years old in good health. The chain was built from TRBV28 and TRBJ2-5; TRBD1 lines up with 8 middle nucleotides. The sequencing sample was made of naive CD4+ T cells sorted from blood. The cell subset or site label for this specimen denotes: CD45RA+ positively selected. The nucleotide sequence reads TGTGCCAGCAGTTTGGGACAGGTCCCGTCGGCCCAGTACTTC. Protein translation: CASSLGQVPSAQYF.